These 8 T cell receptor beta chains originate from one sample sequenced in a study (dated by TCRdb to between 2015 and 2017). Libraries were built with 5' RACE. The sequencer listed for this sample is Illumina MiSeq. Starting from the raw public reads, TCRdb applied fastp trimming at Q25, assembled clones with MiXCR and retained in-frame beta chains. When rows share a CDR3 protein, they turn into one entry using the most common DNA and genes. The table for this sample lists fewer than 55,000 distinct CDR3 sequences; roughly a fifth of them were counted only once. The ten largest clones capture approximately 4.7% of the sample. Tregs were isolated as CD4+CD25+CD127-/low cells. Input material: Tregs sorted from a lymph node. These receptors originate from a female donor with breast cancer.

This clonotype has ten or more counts. V and J are TRBV29-1 and TRBJ1-4; D gene unclear. Trimming removed 3 bases at V and 6 bases at J, with 2 bases between. Germline V lookup: CDR1 SQVTM, CDR2 ANQGSEA. The CDR3 loop spans 10 amino acids. The CDR3 loop is CSVDDEKLFF. The CDR3, as DNA: TGCAGCGTTGACGATGAAAAACTGTTTTTT.

This clonotype was seen a few times. This chain connects TRBV25-1 to TRBJ2-3, with D perhaps matching TRBD1 or TRBD2 (5 bases each). The germline V and J ends were trimmed by 5 bases and 5 bases, with 26 bases remaining between them. Germline CDR1 MGHDK, CDR2 SYGVNS. This CDR3 has 18 residues. In nucleotides, the CDR3 is TGTGCCAGCAGTCCCTTACAACATTCCGGGACCATTGAAGATACGCAGTATTTT. Residues: CASSPLQHSGTIEDTQYF.

A word on this clonotype: A much larger clone sits a single nucleotide away, making a read error possible. The V and J genes are TRBV20-1 and TRBJ2-7, with 7 bases fitting TRBD2. This CDR3 region has 11 residues. The V gene end was trimmed by 7 bases and the J gene end by 3 bases; junction bases not matched to a gene: 3. The germline gives CDR1 DFQATT, CDR2 SNEGSKA (reference sequence). The CDR3 loop reads CSERGDYEQYV. CDR3 nucleotides: TGCAGTGAACGGGGGGACTACGAGCAGTACGTC.

This clonotype was picked up many times. The V and J genes are TRBV7-9 and TRBJ2-1, with TRBD2 matching over 9 bases. Trimming removed 5 bases from V and 3 bases from J; junction bases left unmatched: 8. The CDR3 consists of 16 residues. Germline assignment: CDR1 SEHNR and CDR2 FQNEAQ (reference sequence). The CDR3 is CASSGYAGGIYNEQFF. CDR3 in DNA: TGTGCCAGCAGCGGGTACGCGGGAGGGATCTACAATGAGCAGTTCTTC.

This clonotype was seen ten or more times. The chain links TRBV6-6 to TRBJ2-2; 7 nucleotides match TRBD2. Germline values: CDR1 MNHNY, CDR2 SVGAGI (reference sequence). CDR3 length: 14 residues. The J segment lost 4 bases and the V segment lost 5 bases, leaving 4 bases of the junction unmatched. CDR3 sequence reads: CASSQTSLTGELFF. Here the CDR3 DNA reads TGTGCCAGCAGTCAGACTAGCCTCACCGGGGAGCTGTTTTTT.

This chain joins TRBV28 and TRBJ2-7; 14 bases agree with TRBD2. The CDR3 covers 18 residues. The V segment lost 3 bases and the J segment 0 bases; nucleotides outside the gene matches: 7. Germline CDR1 and CDR2: MDHEN and SYDVKM. The CDR3 region has the DNA TGTGCCAGCAGTTTTAGCCCGGGGACTAGCGGGAGCTCCTACGAGCAGTACTTC. This codes for CASSFSPGTSGSSYEQYF.

This clonotype was observed once. V usage is TRBV5-1 and J usage is TRBJ2-2; 7 bases agree with TRBD1. V lost 0 bases, J lost 8 bases, and 4 bases stayed unmatched. CDR3 length: 14 amino acids. CDR1 is SGHRS and CDR2 is YFSETQ in the germline V gene. The CDR3 DNA reads as TGCGCCAGCAGCTTGGGACAGGGAAAGGGGGAGCTGTTTTTT. Translated, it gives CASSLGQGKGELFF.

With respect to this clonotype: A read error may explain this, as a much larger clone is one base away. Likely a read error: the CDR3 ends without its conserved phenylalanine or tryptophan. The chain joins TRBV20-1 to TRBJ1-4; D is uncertain. The CDR3 runs to 10 residues. Germline V gene sequence: CDR1 DFQATT, CDR2 SNEGSKA (reference sequence). Trimming pared 6 bases from V and 4 bases from J, leaving 3 bases between. The CDR3 DNA follows: TGCAGTGCCATTAATGAAAAACTGTTTCTT. Translating gives CSAINEKLFL.